Below, 9 T cell receptor beta chains from the same sample are listed, as sequenced in a study of OX40 agonist ivuxolimab in advanced cancers. Sequencing was performed with immunoSEQ multiplex PCR; in TCRdb, only in-frame clones are kept and a portion is missing. The profile shows about 61,000 clones, around 83% of them singletons. This specimen consisted of CD4+ or CD8+ T cells sorted from blood, obtained in a trial of the OX40 agonist ivuxolimab. The receptors here all came from an adult with an advanced solid tumor such as melanoma, head and neck, liver or kidney cancer.

The genes are TRBV9 and TRBJ2-1; D is possibly TRBD1 or TRBD2 (5 bases each). Germline V gene sequence: CDR1 SGDLS, CDR2 YYNGEE. The CDR3 loop spans 15 amino acids. V was cut by 0 bases and J by 3 bases, with 10 bases left in between. The CDR3 spells CASSVGGGSYNEQFF. CDR3 nucleotide sequence: TGTGCCAGCAGCGTAGGTGGGGGAAGCTACAATGAGCAGTTCTTC.

V is TRBV13 and J is TRBJ1-1; no clear D. Per the germline V gene, CDR1 is PRHDT and CDR2 is FYEKMQ (reference sequence). Trimming stripped 1 base from V and 1 base from J, with 16 bases between. The CDR3 runs 17 residues. The DNA of the CDR3 is TGTGCCAGCAGCTTAGAGTTGATTTCCTGGGGGAACACTGAAGCTTTCTTT. This encodes CASSLELISWGNTEAFF.

V is TRBV5-4 and J is TRBJ1-6; D might be TRBD1 (5 bases). V was pared by 2 bases and J by 10 bases, with 25 bases between. Germline CDR1 reads SGHNT; CDR2 reads YYREEE (reference sequence). This CDR3 contains 18 residues. CDR3 protein: CASSFLIDRQGLGSPLHF. CDR3 nucleotide sequence: TGTGCCAGCAGCTTTTTAATCGACCGTCAGGGTCTTGGGTCACCCCTCCACTTT.

The gene calls are TRBV27 and TRBJ2-7; 9 nucleotides line up with TRBD1. Germline trimming cut 5 bases from V and 4 bases from J; bases unmatched to any gene: 18. The germline CDR1 and CDR2 sequences are MNHEY and SMNVEV (reference sequence). This CDR3 has 18 residues. In nucleotides, the CDR3 is TGTGCCAGCAGTCCACACAGGGGGCGAAGCGGGAATCAGTACGAGCAGTACTTC. It translates to CASSPHRGRSGNQYEQYF.

This clone has only one observation. The junction differs from germline at one of its ends, possibly a read error. The chain employs TRBV2 and TRBJ2-7, with a possible D match to TRBD2 (6 bases). The CDR3 has 15 amino acids. Germline V gene lookup returns CDR1 SNHLY and CDR2 FYNNEI. CDR3 region: CASRRDGAESYERYF. The CDR3 bases are TGTGCCAGCAGGCGGGACGGGGCGGAGTCCTACGAGCGGTACTTC.

The CDR3 region is CASSYRGPSYNSPLHF. The CDR3 nucleotides read TGTGCCAGCAGTTACCGGGGTCCCTCCTATAATTCACCCCTCCACTTT. V is TRBV6-5 and J is TRBJ1-6; D is ambiguous. V lost 2 bases and J lost 0, with 8 bases in between. The germline gives CDR1 MNHEY, CDR2 SVGAGI. This CDR3 is 16 amino acids long.

The chain carries TRBV15 and TRBJ2-7; a possible D gene is TRBD2 (6 bases). From germline, CDR1 is LNHNV and CDR2 YYDKDF (reference sequence). This CDR3 has 16 amino acids. V lost 0 bases and J lost 1, with 13 bases in between. The DNA for the CDR3 is TGTGCCACCAGCAGAGATGGGTTTAGCGGTTCCTACGAGCAGTACTTC. It specifies CATSRDGFSGSYEQYF. Together with reference TRBV15 and TRBJ2-7, the CDR3 gives the full variable domain: DAMVIQNPRYQVTQFGKPVTLSCSQTLNHNVMYWYQQKSSQAPKLLFHYYDKDFNNEADTPDNFQSRRPNTSFCFLDIRSPGLGDTAMYLCATSRDGFSGSYEQYFGPGTRLTVT.

The chain recombines TRBV5-1 with TRBJ2-1; 8 nucleotides align to TRBD2. The length of the CDR3 is 15 residues. The germline gives CDR1 SGHRS, CDR2 YFSETQ. Trimming removed 4 bases from V and 0 bases from J; junction bases left unmatched: 3. CDR3 in DNA: TGCGCCAGCAGCCCAGCGGGGGACTCCTACAATGAGCAGTTCTTC. As protein: CASSPAGDSYNEQFF. Full variable domain (missing parts from reference TRBV5-1 and TRBJ2-1): KAGVTQTPRYLIKTRGQQVTLSCSPISGHRSVSWYQQTPGQGLQFLFEYFSETQRNKGNFPGRFSGRQFSNSRSEMNVSTLELGDSALYLCASSPAGDSYNEQFFGPGTRLTVL.

CDR3 protein: CASRTGGLPSSYEQYF. As DNA, the CDR3 is TGTGCCAGCAGGACAGGGGGCCTACCCAGCTCCTACGAGCAGTACTTC. J is TRBJ2-7 and V is TRBV28; 10 bases line up with TRBD1. The CDR3 sequence is 16 residues long. V was clipped by 6 bases and J by 0 bases; unmatched bases: 8. Germline V gives CDR1 MDHEN, CDR2 SYDVKM.